This TCR beta chain was obtained from a study of shared clonotypes between healthy human individuals. Germline V CDR1 and CDR2: SGDLS, YYNGEE. V was shortened by 3 bases and J by 6 bases, with 13 bases between the two germline ends. The CDR3 has 13 amino acids. TCRdb's table, derived via immunoSEQ multiplex PCR, lists solely in-frame clones and lacks some. The data hold approximately 640,000 clones, with about nine tenths observed a single time. The sequenced sample consisted of memory CD8+ T cells from PBMCs. Described subset: CD45RO+ cells pooled with CCR7-negative TemRA cells. The source of this sequence is a man between 18 and 35 years old in good health. Some clones in this sample may be carry-over from other donors' samples. This rearrangement joins TRBV9 to TRBJ2-7, with D maybe TRBD2 (5 bases). The CDR3 nucleotides read TGTGCCAGCAGCGGCTCAGGAGGAGGCGAGCAGTACTTC. Its translation is CASSGSGGGEQYF.